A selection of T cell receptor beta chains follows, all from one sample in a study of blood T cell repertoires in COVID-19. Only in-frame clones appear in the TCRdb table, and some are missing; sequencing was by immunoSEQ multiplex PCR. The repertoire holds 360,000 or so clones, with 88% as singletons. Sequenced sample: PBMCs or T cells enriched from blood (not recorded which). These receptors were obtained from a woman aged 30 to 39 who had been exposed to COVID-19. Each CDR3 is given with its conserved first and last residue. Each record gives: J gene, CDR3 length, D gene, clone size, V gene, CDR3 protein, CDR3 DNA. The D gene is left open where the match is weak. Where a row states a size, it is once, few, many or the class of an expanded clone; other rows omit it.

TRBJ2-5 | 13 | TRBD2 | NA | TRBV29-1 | CSVEVRGGETQYF | TGCAGCGTTGAAGTGCGGGGGGGAGAGACCCAGTACTTC
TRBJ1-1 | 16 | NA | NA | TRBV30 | CAWSVFKAGKNTEAFF | TGTGCCTGGAGTGTATTCAAGGCGGGAAAGAACACTGAAGCTTTCTTT
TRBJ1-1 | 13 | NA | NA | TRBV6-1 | CASSEPTNTEAFF | TGTGCCAGCAGTGAACCCACTAACACTGAAGCTTTCTTT
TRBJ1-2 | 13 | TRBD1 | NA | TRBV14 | CASSQRTGGGYTF | TGTGCCAGCAGCCAGAGGACAGGGGGAGGCTACACCTTC
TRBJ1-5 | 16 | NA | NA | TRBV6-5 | CASSYSGHGGNQPQHF | TGTGCCAGCAGTTACTCGGGGCACGGAGGCAATCAGCCCCAGCATTTT
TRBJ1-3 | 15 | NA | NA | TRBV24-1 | CATSDHPRAHNTIYF | TGTGCCACCAGTGATCACCCCAGGGCCCATAACACCATATATTTT
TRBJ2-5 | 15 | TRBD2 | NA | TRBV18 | CASSPPGGREETQYF | TGTGCCAGCTCACCACCGGGCGGGAGGGAAGAGACCCAGTACTTC
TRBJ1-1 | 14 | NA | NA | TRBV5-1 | CASSADSSNTEAFF | TGCGCCAGCAGCGCGGACAGCTCGAACACTGAAGCTTTCTTT
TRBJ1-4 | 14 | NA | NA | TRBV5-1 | CASSSQGTNEKLFF | TGCGCCAGCAGCTCTCAGGGAACTAATGAAAAACTGTTTTTT
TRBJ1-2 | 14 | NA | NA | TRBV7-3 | CASSPRPGTYGYTF | TGTGCCAGCAGCCCACGTCCCGGGACATATGGCTACACCTTC
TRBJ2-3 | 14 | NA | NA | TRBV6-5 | CASSSPQGTDTQYF | TGTGCCAGCAGTAGTCCCCAGGGTACAGATACGCAGTATTTT
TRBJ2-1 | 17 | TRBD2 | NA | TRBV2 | CASERSGGTSGGREQFF | TGTGCCAGCGAACGGTCCGGGGGGACTAGCGGGGGCAGGGAGCAGTTCTTC
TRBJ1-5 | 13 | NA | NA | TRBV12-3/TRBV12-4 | CASSSNANQPQHF | TGTGCCAGCAGTTCTAACGCCAATCAGCCCCAGCATTTT
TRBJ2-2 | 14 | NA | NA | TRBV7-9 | CASSLFRNTGELFF | TGTGCCAGCAGCCTCTTCAGGAACACCGGGGAGCTGTTTTTT
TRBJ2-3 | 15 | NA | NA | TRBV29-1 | CSVDVGGDGTDTQYF | TGCAGCGTTGATGTCGGGGGAGATGGCACAGATACGCAGTATTTT
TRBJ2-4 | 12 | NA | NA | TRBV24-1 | CATSGHENIQYF | TGTGCCACCAGTGGCCATGAGAACATTCAGTACTTC
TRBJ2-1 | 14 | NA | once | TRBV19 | CASRGGSSYNEQFF | TGTGCCAGTAGAGGCGGTAGCTCCTACAATGAGCAGTTCTTC
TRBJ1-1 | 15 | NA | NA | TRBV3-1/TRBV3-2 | CASSLSTRSRHEAFF | TGTGCCAGCAGCCTATCTACTAGGAGCAGGCATGAAGCTTTCTTT
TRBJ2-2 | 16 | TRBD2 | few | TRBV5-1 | CASSWAGDRITGELFF | TGCGCCAGCAGCTGGGCGGGAGATCGTATCACCGGGGAGCTGTTTTTT